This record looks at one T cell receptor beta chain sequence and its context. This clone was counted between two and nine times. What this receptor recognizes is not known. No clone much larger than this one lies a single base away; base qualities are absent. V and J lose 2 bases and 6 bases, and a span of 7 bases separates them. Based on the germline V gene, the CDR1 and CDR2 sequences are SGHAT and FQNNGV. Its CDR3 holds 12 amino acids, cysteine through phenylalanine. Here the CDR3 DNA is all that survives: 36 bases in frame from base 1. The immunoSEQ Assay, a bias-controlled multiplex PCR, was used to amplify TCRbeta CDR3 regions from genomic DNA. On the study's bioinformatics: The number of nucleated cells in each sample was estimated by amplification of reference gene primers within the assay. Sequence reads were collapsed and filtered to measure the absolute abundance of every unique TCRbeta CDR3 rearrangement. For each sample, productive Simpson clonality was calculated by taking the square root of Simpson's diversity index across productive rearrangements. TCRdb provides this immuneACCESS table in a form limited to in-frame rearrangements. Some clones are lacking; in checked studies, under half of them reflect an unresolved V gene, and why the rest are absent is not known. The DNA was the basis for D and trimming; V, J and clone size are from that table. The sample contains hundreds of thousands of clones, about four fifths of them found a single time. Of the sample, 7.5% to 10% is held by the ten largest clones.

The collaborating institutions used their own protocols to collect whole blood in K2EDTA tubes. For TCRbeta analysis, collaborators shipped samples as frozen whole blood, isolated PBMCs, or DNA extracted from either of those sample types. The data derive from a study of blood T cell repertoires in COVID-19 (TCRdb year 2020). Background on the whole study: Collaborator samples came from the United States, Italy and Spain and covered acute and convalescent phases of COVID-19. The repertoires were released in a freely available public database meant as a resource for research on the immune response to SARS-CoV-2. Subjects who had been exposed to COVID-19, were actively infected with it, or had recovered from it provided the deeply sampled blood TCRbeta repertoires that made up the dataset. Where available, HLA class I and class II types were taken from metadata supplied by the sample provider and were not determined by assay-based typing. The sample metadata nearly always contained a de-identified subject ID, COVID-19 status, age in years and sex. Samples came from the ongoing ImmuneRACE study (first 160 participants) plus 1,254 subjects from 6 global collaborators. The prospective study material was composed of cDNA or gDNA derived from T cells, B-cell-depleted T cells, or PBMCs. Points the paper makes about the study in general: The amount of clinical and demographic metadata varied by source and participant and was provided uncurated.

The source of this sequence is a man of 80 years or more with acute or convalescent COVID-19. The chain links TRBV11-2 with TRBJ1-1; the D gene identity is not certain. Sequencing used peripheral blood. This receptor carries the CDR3 CASSLSQSEAFF. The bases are TGTGCCAGCAGCTTAAGTCAGTCTGAAGCTTTCTTT.